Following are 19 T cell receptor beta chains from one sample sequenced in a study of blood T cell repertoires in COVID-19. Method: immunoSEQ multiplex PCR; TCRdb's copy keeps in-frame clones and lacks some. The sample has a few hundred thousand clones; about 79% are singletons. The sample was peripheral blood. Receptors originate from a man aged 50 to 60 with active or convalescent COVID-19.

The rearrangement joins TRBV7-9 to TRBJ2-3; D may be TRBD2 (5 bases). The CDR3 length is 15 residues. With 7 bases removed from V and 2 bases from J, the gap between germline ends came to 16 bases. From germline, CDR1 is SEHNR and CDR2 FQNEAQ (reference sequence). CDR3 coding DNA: TGTGCCAGCACCCCTCGAGGGCAAAACACAGATACGCAGTATTTT. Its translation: CASTPRGQNTDTQYF. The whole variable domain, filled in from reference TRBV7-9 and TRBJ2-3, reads DTGVSQNPRHKITKRGQNVTFRCDPISEHNRLYWYRQTLGQGPEFLTYFQNEAQLEKSRLLSDRFSAERPKGSFSTLEIQRTEQGDSAMYLCASTPRGQNTDTQYFGPGTRLTVL.

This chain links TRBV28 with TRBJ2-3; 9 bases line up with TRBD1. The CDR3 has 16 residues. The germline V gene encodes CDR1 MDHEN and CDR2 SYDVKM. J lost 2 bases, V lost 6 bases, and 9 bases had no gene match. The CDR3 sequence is CASRGAGTGSTDTQYF. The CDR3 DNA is TGTGCCAGCAGGGGAGCCGGGACAGGGTCCACAGATACGCAGTATTTT.

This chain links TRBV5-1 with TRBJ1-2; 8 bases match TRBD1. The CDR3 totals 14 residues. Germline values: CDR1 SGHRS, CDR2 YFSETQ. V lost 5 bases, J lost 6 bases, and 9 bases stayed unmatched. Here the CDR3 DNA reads TGCGCCAGCAGACCCGGACAGGGCGGTAATGGCTACACCTTC. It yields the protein CASRPGQGGNGYTF.

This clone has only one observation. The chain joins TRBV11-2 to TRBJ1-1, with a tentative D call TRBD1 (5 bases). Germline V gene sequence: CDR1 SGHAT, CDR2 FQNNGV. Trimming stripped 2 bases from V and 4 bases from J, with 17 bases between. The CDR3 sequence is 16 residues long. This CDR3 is CASSLMGLYGLTEAFF. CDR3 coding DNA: TGTGCCAGCAGCTTAATGGGGCTTTATGGCCTCACTGAAGCTTTCTTT.

CDR3 bases: TGTGCCATCCCTCATAGCGGGAGGGCCTTTCACGAGCAGTACTTC. Amino acid sequence: CAIPHSGRAFHEQYF. The chain carries TRBV10-3 and TRBJ2-7; 11 bases match TRBD2. The trim removed 8 bases at V and 5 bases at J, leaving 11 bases unmatched. CDR3 length: 15 amino acids. In germline, CDR1 is ENHRY, CDR2 SYGVKD.

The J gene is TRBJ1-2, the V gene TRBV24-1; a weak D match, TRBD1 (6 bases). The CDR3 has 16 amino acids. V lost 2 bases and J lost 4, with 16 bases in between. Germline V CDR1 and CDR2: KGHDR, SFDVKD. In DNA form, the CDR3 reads TGTGCCACCAGTGATTCAGGACAGCCAGAGGGCTATGGCTACACCTTC. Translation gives CATSDSGQPEGYGYTF.

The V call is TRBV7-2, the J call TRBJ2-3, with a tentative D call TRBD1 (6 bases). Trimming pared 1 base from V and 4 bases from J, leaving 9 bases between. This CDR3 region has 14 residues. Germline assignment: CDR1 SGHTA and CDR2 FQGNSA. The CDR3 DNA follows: TGTGCCAGCAGCTTAGACAGGGCGGCAGATACGCAGTATTTT. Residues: CASSLDRAADTQYF.

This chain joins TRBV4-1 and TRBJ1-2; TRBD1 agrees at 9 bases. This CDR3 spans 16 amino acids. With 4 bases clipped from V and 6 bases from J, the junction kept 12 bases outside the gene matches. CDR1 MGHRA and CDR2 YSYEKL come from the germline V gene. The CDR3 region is CASSLPYRGRADGYTF. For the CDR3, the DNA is TGCGCCAGCAGCCTACCGTACAGGGGGCGAGCGGATGGCTACACCTTC.

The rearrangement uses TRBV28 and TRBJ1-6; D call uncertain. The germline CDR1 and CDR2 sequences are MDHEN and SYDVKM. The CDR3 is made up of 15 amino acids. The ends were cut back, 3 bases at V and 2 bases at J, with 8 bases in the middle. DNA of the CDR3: TGTGCCAGCAGTTTTGGGCACGCCTATAATTCACCCCTCCACTTT. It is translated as CASSFGHAYNSPLHF.

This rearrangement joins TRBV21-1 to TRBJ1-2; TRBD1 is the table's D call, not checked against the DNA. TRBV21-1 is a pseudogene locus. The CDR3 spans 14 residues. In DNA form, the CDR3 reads TGTGCCAGCAGCCCACGGACAGGGGAGGATGGCTACACCTTC. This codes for CASSPRTGEDGYTF.

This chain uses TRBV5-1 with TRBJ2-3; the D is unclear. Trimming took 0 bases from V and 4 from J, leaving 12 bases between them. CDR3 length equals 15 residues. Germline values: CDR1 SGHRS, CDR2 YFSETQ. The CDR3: CASSLGDVLADTQYF. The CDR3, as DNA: TGCGCCAGCAGCTTGGGAGATGTCCTCGCAGATACGCAGTATTTT.

The CDR3 bases are TGTGCCAGCAGTGACAGGACCACAGATACGCAGTATTTT. It yields the protein CASSDRTTDTQYF. The chain uses TRBV28 and TRBJ2-3; the D gene is possibly TRBD1 (6 bases). The CDR3 spans 13 residues. The V and J ends lost 5 bases and 2 bases respectively, with 8 bases between them. Germline V CDR1 and CDR2: MDHEN, SYDVKM.

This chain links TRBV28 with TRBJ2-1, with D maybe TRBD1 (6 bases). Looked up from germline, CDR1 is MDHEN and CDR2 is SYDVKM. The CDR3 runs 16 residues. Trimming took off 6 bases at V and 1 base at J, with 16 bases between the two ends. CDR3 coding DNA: TGTGCCAGCAGCACAAGCTTACAGGGATCCTACAATGAGCAGTTCTTC. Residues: CASSTSLQGSYNEQFF. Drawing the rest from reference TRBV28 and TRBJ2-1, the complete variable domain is DVKVTQSSRYLVKRTGEKVFLECVQDMDHENMFWYRQDPGLGLRLIYFSYDVKMKEKGDIPEGYSVSREKKERFSLILESASTNQTSMYLCASSTSLQGSYNEQFFGPGTRLTVL.

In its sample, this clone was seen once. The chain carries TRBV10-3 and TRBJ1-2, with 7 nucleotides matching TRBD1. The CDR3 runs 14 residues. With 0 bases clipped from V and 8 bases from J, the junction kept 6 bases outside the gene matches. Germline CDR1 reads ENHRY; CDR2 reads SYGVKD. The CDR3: CAISESARGGGYTF. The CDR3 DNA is TGTGCCATCAGTGAGTCGGCGAGAGGGGGCGGCTACACCTTC.

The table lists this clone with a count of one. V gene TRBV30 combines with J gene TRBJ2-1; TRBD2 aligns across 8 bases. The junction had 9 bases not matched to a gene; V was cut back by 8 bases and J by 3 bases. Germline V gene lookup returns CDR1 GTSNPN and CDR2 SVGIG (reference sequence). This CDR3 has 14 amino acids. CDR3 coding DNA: TGTGCCGGCGAAACGGGACTAGTCTACAATGAGCAGTTCTTC. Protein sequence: CAGETGLVYNEQFF.

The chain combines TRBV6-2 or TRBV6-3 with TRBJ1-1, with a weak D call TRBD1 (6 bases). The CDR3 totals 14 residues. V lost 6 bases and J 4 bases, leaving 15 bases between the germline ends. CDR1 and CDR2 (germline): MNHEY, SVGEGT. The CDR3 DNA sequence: TGTGCCAGCAGCCCACAGGGAATAAGCACTGAAGCTTTCTTT. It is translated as CASSPQGISTEAFF.

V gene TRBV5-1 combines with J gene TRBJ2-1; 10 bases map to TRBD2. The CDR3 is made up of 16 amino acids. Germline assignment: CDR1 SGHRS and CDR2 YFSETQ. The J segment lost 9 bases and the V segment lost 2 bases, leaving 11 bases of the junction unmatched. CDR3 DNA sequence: TGCGCCAGCAGCTTCCGGACTAGCGGACCCCGGAGTGAGCAGTTCTTC. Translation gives CASSFRTSGPRSEQFF. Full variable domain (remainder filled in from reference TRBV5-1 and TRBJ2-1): KAGVTQTPRYLIKTRGQQVTLSCSPISGHRSVSWYQQTPGQGLQFLFEYFSETQRNKGNFPGRFSGRQFSNSRSEMNVSTLELGDSALYLCASSFRTSGPRSEQFFGPGTRLTVL.

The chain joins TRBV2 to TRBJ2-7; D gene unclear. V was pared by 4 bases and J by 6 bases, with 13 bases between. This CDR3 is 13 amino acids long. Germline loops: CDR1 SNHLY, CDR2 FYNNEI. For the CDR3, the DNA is TGTGCCAGCAGTGCTGAAGTGGCAGTCGAGCAGTACTTC. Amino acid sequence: CASSAEVAVEQYF.

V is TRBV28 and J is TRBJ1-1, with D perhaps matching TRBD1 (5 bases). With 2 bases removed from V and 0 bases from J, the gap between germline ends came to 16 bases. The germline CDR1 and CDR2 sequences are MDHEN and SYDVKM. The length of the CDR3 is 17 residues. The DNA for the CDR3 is TGTGCCAGCAGTTTAGTGTCAGGGATGAGGATGAACACTGAAGCTTTCTTT. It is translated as CASSLVSGMRMNTEAFF.